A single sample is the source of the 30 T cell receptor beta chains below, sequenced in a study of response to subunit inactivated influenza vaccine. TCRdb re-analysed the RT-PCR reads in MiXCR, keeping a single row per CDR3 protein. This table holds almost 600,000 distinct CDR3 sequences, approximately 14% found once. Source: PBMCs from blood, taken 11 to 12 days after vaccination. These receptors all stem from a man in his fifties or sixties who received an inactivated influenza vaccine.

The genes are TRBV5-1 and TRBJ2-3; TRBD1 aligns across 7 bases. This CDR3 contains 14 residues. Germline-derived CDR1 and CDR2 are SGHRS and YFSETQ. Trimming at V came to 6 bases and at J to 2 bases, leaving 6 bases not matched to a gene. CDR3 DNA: TGCGCCAGCACTCAGGGGGATCTCACAGATACGCAGTATTTT. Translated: CASTQGDLTDTQYF.

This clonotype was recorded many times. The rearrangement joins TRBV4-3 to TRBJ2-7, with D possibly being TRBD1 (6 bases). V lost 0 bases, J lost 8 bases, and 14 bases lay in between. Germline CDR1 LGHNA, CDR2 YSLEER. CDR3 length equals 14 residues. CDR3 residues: CASSQDLGALKQYF. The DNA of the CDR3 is TGCGCCAGCAGCCAAGATTTGGGGGCCCTCAAGCAGTACTTC.

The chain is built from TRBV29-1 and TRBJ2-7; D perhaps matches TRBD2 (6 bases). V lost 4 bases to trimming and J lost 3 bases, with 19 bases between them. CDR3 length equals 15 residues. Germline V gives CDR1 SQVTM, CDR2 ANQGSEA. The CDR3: CSVGTNTPRGYEQYF. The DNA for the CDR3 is TGCAGCGTTGGGACTAACACCCCCCGGGGCTACGAGCAGTACTTC.

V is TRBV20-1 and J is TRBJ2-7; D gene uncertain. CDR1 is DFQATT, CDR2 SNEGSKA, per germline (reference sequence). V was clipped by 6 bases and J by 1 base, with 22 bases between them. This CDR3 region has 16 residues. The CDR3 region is CSADPRLERNSYEQYF. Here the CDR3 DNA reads TGCAGTGCGGACCCACGACTCGAACGGAATTCCTACGAGCAGTACTTC.

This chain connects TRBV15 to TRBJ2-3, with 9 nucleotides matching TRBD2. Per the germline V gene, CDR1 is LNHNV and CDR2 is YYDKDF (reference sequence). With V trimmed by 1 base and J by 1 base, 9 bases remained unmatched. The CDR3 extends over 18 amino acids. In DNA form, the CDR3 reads TGTGCCACCAGCAGAGGGGGGCAAGCGGGAGGAGGCACAGATACGCAGTATTTT. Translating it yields CATSRGGQAGGGTDTQYF. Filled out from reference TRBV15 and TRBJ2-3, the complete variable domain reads DAMVIQNPRYQVTQFGKPVTLSCSQTLNHNVMYWYQQKSSQAPKLLFHYYDKDFNNEADTPDNFQSRRPNTSFCFLDIRSPGLGDTAMYLCATSRGGQAGGGTDTQYFGPGTRLTVL.

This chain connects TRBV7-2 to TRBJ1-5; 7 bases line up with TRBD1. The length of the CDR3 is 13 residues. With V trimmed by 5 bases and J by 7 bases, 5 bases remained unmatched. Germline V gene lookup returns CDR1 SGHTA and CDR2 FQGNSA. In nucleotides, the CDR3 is TGTGCCAGCAGCCCAGGGACAGCCCAGCCCCAGCATTTT. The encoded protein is CASSPGTAQPQHF.

The CDR3 DNA follows: TGCAGTGCCTTGAATATCCGGGCACAAAATTCACCCCTCCACTTT. This encodes CSALNIRAQNSPLHF. The rearrangement uses TRBV20-1 and TRBJ1-6; D is uncertain. The germline CDR1 and CDR2 sequences are DFQATT and SNEGSKA (reference sequence). The CDR3 has 15 residues. The V end lost 6 bases, the J end lost 7 bases, and 19 bases lay between the germline ends.

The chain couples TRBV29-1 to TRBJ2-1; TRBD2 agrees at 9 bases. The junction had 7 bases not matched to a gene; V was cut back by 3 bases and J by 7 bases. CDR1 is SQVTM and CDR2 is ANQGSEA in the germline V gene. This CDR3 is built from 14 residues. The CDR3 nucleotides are TGCAGCGTTGAGATTAGCGGGAGAAGAAATGAGCAGTTCTTC. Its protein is CSVEISGRRNEQFF.

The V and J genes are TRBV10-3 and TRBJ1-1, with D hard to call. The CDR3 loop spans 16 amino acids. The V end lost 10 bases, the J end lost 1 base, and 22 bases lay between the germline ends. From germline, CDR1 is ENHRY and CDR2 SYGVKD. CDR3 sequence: CATTAAMVNGNTEAFF. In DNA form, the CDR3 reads TGTGCCACCACGGCCGCCATGGTCAACGGGAACACTGAAGCTTTCTTT.

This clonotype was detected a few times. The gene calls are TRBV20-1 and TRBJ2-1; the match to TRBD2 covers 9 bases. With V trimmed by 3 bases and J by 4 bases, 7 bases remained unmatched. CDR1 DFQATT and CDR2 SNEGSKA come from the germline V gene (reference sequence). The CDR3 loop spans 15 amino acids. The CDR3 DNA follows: TGCAGTGCTAGGTTGCCTAGCGGGGCGTACAATGAGCAGTTCTTC. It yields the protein CSARLPSGAYNEQFF.

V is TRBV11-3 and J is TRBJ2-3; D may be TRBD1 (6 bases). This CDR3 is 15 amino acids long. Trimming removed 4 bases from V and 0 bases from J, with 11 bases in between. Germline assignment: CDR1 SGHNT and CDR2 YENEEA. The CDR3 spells CASSSGQFSTDTQYF. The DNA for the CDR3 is TGTGCCAGCAGCTCCGGACAGTTTAGCACAGATACGCAGTATTTT.

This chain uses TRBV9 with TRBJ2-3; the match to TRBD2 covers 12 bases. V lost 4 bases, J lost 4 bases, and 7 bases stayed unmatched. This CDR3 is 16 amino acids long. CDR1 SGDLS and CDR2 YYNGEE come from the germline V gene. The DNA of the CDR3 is TGTGCCAGCAGCCCAAGACTAGCGGGAGTGGCAGATACGCAGTATTTT. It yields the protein CASSPRLAGVADTQYF.

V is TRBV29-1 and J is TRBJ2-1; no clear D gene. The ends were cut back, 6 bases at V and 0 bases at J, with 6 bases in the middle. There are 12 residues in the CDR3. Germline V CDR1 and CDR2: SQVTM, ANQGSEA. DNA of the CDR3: TGCAGCGTGATGCGCTCCTACAATGAGCAGTTCTTC. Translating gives CSVMRSYNEQFF.

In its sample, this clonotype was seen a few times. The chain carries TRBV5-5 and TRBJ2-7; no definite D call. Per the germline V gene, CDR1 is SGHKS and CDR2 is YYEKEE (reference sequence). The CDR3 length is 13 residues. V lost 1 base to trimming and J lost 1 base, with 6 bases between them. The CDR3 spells CASSLSHSYEQYF. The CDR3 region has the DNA TGTGCCAGCAGCTTGTCTCATTCCTACGAGCAGTACTTC.

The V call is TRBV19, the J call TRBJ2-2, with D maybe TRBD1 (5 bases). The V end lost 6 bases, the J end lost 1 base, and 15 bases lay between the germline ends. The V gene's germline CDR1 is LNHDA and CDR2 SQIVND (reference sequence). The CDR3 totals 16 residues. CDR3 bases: TGTGCCAGTAGGGGCGGCAGGGCAGTGAACACCGGGGAGCTGTTTTTT. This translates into CASRGGRAVNTGELFF.

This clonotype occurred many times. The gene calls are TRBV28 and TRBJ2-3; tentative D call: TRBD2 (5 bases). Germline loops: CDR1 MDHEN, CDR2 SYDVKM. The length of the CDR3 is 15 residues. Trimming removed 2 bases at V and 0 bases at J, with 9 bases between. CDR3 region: CASSLERSSTDTQYF. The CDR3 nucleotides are TGTGCCAGCAGTTTAGAGCGGAGTAGCACAGATACGCAGTATTTT.

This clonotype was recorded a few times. The CDR3 coding sequence is TGTGCCAGCAGTGACTCCCCGGGCCGAGGGTTTAATGAAAAACTGTTTTTT. It specifies CASSDSPGRGFNEKLFF. The chain is built from TRBV25-1 and TRBJ1-4; unclear D gene. V lost 3 bases to trimming and J lost 4 bases, with 18 bases between them. This CDR3 has 17 amino acids. Germline-derived CDR1 and CDR2 are MGHDK and SYGVNS.

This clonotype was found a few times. The CDR3, as DNA: TGTGCCAGCAGTCCACCGGGGGGCCCTAGCACAGATACGCAGTATTTT. It yields the protein CASSPPGGPSTDTQYF. The rearrangement links TRBV28 to TRBJ2-3, with D possibly being TRBD2 (7 bases). The CDR3 has 16 amino acids. Germline V gene lookup returns CDR1 MDHEN and CDR2 SYDVKM. V dropped 5 bases and J dropped 0 bases, with 15 bases sitting between them. The complete variable domain, with remaining parts taken from reference TRBV28 and TRBJ2-3, reads DVKVTQSSRYLVKRTGEKVFLECVQDMDHENMFWYRQDPGLGLRLIYFSYDVKMKEKGDIPEGYSVSREKKERFSLILESASTNQTSMYLCASSPPGGPSTDTQYFGPGTRLTVL.

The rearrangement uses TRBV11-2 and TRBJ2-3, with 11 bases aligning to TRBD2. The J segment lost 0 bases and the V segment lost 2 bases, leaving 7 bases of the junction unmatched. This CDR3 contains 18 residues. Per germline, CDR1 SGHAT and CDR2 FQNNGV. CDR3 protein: CASSLRISGGASTDTQYF. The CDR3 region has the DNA TGTGCCAGCAGCTTAAGGATTAGCGGGGGGGCTAGCACAGATACGCAGTATTTT.

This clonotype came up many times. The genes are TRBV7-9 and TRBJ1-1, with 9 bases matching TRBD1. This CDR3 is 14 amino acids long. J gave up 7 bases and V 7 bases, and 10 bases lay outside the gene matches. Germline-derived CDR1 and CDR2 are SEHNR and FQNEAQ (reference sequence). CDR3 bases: TGTGCCAGCATCCTAACAGGGGGCCGGATTGAAGCTTTCTTT. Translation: CASILTGGRIEAFF.

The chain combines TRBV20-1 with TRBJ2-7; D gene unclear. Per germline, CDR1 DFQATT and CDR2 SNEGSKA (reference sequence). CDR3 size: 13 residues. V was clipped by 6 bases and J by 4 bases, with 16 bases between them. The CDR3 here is CSALTNLRYEQYF. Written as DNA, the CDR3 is TGCAGTGCCTTAACGAACTTAAGGTACGAGCAGTACTTC.

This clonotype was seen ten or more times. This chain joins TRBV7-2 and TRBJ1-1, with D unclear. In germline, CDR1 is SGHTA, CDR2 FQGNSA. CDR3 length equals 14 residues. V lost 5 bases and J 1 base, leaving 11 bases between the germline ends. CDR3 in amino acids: CASSPLNSNTEAFF. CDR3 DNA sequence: TGTGCCAGCAGCCCACTTAACTCGAACACTGAAGCTTTCTTT.

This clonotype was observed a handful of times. The CDR3 sequence is CSALFPGSDTQYF. The CDR3 nucleotides are TGCAGTGCTCTCTTTCCAGGGTCAGATACGCAGTATTTT. J is TRBJ2-3 and V is TRBV20-1; D possibly corresponds to TRBD1 (5 bases). The CDR3 length is 13 residues. V lost 5 bases and J 4 bases, leaving 13 bases between the germline ends. Germline V gene sequence: CDR1 DFQATT, CDR2 SNEGSKA (reference sequence).

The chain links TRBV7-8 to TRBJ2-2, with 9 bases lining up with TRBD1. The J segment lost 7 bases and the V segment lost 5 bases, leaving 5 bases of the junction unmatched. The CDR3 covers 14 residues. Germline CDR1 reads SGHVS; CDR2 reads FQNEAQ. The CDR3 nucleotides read TGTGCCAGCAGCCATCGACAGGGGGTCGGGGAGCTGTTTTTT. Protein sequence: CASSHRQGVGELFF.

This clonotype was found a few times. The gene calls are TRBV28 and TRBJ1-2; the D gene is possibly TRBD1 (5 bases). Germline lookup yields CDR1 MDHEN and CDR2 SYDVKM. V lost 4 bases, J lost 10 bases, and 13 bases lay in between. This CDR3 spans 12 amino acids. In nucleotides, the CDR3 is TGTGCCAGCAGTTCCAGGGCCCTGTACTACACCTTC. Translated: CASSSRALYYTF.

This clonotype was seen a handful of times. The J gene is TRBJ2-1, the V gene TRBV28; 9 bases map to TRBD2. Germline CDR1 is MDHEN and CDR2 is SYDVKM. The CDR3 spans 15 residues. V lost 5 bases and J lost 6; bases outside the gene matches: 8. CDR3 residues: CASSQSGRPRNEQFF. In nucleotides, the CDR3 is TGTGCCAGCAGTCAGAGCGGGAGGCCACGCAATGAGCAGTTCTTC.

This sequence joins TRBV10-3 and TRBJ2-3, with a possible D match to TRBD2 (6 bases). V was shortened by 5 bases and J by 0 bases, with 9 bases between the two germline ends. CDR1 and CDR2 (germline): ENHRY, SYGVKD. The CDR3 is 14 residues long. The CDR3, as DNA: TGTGCCATCAGTTTAGCGGAGAGCACAGATACGCAGTATTTT. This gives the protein CAISLAESTDTQYF.

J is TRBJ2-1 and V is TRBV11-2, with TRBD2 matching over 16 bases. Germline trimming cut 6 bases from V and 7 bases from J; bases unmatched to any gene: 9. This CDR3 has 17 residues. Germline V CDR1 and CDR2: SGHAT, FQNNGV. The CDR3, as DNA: TGTGCCAGCAGTTTCCCGGGACTAGCGGGGGGGACAAATGAGCAGTTCTTC. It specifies CASSFPGLAGGTNEQFF.

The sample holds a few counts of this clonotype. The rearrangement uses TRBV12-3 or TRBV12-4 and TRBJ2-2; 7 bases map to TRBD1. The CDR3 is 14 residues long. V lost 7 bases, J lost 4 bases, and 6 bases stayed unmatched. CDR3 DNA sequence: TGTGCCAGCACTTTGACAGGGTTCACCGGGGAGCTGTTTTTT. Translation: CASTLTGFTGELFF.

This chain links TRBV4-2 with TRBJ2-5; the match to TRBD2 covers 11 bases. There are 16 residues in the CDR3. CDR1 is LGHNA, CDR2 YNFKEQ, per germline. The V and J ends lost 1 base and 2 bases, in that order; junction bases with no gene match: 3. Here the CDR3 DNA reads TGTGCCAGCAGCCAAGGCCGGACTAGCGGGCAAGAGACCCAGTACTTC. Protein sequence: CASSQGRTSGQETQYF.